The sequence of this T cell receptor (beta chain) was determined in a study of T-cell memory formation after mild COVID-19 (dated by TCRdb to the early 2020s). At the level of the whole study: TCR sequence clusters from the two donors were largely donor specific. T-cell clones expanding and contracting after mild COVID-19 in a couple of donors were tracked by longitudinal TCRalpha and TCRbeta repertoire sequencing. Two young, previously healthy adult volunteers, one female and one male, were included in the cohort.

As to this clonotype: Its antigen specificity is not known. One base away there is no much larger clone; base qualities are not given.

The data were produced on an Illumina NovaSeq 6000. TCRalpha and TCRbeta cDNA libraries were constructed by 5'RACE with constant-segment primers, with sample barcodes and unique molecular identifiers being introduced. RNA was extracted from every sample with Trizol reagent. Libraries were amplified in two PCR steps, with a second sample barcode and Illumina TruSeq adapters added in the second step. Sequencing of libraries was performed on an Illumina NovaSeq with 2 x 150 bp paired-end reads. Per the original workflow: Demultiplexing of reads and collapsing into UMI-guided consensus sequences were performed with migec v1.2.7. Using mixcr v2.1.11, the UMI consensuses were aligned to TRA and TRB V and J templates and assembled into clonotypes. A clonotype was counted as expanded or contracted only if both edgeR and NoisET called the change significant, with noise models trained on biological replicates. For edgeR calls, a false discovery rate-adjusted p below 0.01 and a log2 fold-change threshold of 1 were applied. As an exploratory analysis of dynamics, PCA with hierarchical clustering was applied to max-normalized trajectories of the 1000 most abundant clonotypes. Separately sequenced CD4+ and CD8+ repertoires were used to assign the CD4 or CD8 phenotype of responding clones. TCRdb reprocessing: public reads trimmed at Q25 with fastp, clones called with MiXCR, in-frame beta chains kept. A single entry per CDR3 protein holds the most common genes and DNA from its merged rows. The V and J calls and clone size are TCRdb's, not the authors'. Across this sample there are around 250,000 distinct CDR3 sequences, with 15% to 20% seen only once. The ten largest clonotypes hold approximately 25% of the sample.

The paper's findings and limits, for the study overall: The second-wave clones that peaked on day 37 were not confirmed to be SARS-CoV-2 specific. The study covered only a couple of mild cases, and larger cohorts including severe cases with pre-infection samples were considered necessary. Balanced CD4/CD8 phenotypes were observed for clones contracting from day 15 to 85, whereas a bias towards CD4+ was observed for a second wave of clones expanding from day 15 to 37. The detection of some responding clones in pre-infection memory suggests that pre-existing cross-reactive memory T cells joined the SARS-CoV-2 response. Contracting CD4+ clones were found mainly in CM and EM memory subsets, while CD8+ clones were enriched in EMRA.

PBMCs were isolated by Ficoll-Paque density gradient centrifugation. The TCR comes from a man between 18 and 35 years old who had mild COVID-19 (a few samples of this study predate the infection). The sample titles of this study are shuffled in the database, so cell type and time point are left out; the donor was told from shared clones. Sequencing input: PBMCs or a T cell subset sorted from them (not recorded which).

The CDR3 amino acid sequence is: CASSERGTYNEQFF. The bases are TGTGCCAGCAGCGAGCGGGGTACCTACAATGAGCAGTTCTTC. In this chain, TRBV9 is recombined with TRBJ2-1, with 7 central nucleotides matching TRBD2. The CDR3 sequence holds 14 residues, the cysteine and phenylalanine included. The retained sequence is limited to the CDR3, 42 bases, with the frame set at the first base. Reading the germline V gene gives CDR1 SGDLS and CDR2 YYNGEE. V has 3 bases trimmed and J has 2 bases trimmed; junction bases matching no gene number 2.